This T cell receptor beta chain was observed in a study of shared clonotypes between healthy human individuals. Study details: For every donor, three CD4 naive, three CD4 memory, two CD8 naive and one CD8 memory plates were used. Study-level findings and limits: Estimated richness was generally greater in naive than memory subsets. Enrolling few donors narrowed the genetic and exposure-history diversity that was represented.

Naivety among CD8 cells was defined by CD45RO negativity and positive CCR7 selection, thereby excluding terminally differentiated effector memory CD45RA+ cells. On this clone: What it binds is unknown.

The V gene lost 3 bases and the J gene lost 2 bases, with 14 bases spanning the gap. CDR1 is SGDLS and CDR2 is YYNGEE in the germline V gene. The CDR3 totals 15 residues. Clones were read by immunoSEQ multiplex PCR, and TCRdb kept only the in-frame ones, dropping some. The table records around 2.1 million clones, 85% to 95% of them present only once. Sequencing used naive CD8+ T cells from PBMCs. The V call is TRBV9, the J call TRBJ1-2; possible D gene TRBD1, 6 bases. This TCR derives from a man in his late teens or twenties in good health. Some clones in this sample may be carry-over from other donors' samples. The CDR3 region is CASSGWTDDNYGYTF. The CDR3 nucleotides read TGTGCCAGCAGCGGATGGACAGATGACAACTATGGCTACACCTTC.